Each of the 22 T cell receptor beta chains below was sequenced from the same sample in a study of breast tumors, draining lymph nodes, adjacent tissues. Each CDR3 protein is one row after TCRdb ran MiXCR on the multiplex PCR reads. The sample has about 270,000 distinct CDR3 sequences, around 30% seen once; the top ten hold around 1.1%. The lymph nodes were axillary draining lymph nodes from breast cancer patients. The sample was axillary lymph node tissue. These receptors all come from a female donor with breast cancer. Some clones in this sample may be carry-over from other donors' samples.

Many counts were recorded for this clonotype. The V call is TRBV7-9, the J call TRBJ2-7; D could derive from TRBD1 or TRBD2 (5 bases each). Germline CDR1 reads SEHNR; CDR2 reads FQNEAQ (reference sequence). V was trimmed by 8 bases and J by 4 bases, leaving 21 bases between them. This CDR3 region has 15 residues. The CDR3 here is CASRPGPELIYEQYF. The CDR3 bases are TGTGCCAGCCGCCCGGGACCAGAATTAATATACGAGCAGTACTTC.

This clonotype was observed at least ten times. The chain uses TRBV6-4 and TRBJ1-2; tentatively, D is TRBD1 (6 bases). Germline-derived CDR1 and CDR2 are MRHNA and SNTAGT. Deletions cut 2 bases from V and 7 bases from J, with 11 bases between. The CDR3 runs 13 residues. The CDR3 is CASSDARGFGYTF. The CDR3 DNA follows: TGTGCCAGCAGTGACGCCAGGGGTTTTGGCTACACCTTC.

Worth noting for this clonotype: This may come from a read error, since a much larger clone is one base off. V is TRBV4-1 and J is TRBJ2-7; TRBD1 matches at 7 bases. The J segment lost 1 base and the V segment lost 8 bases, leaving 14 bases of the junction unmatched. The CDR3 extends over 16 amino acids. Looked up from germline, CDR1 is MGHRA and CDR2 is YSYEKL. The CDR3 here is CASGITDRVGSYEQYF. The CDR3 nucleotides are TGCGCCAGCGGAATCACCGACAGGGTAGGTTCCTACGAGCAGTACTTC.

The CDR3 sequence is CASSLAFGGANVLTF. CDR3 nucleotide sequence: TGTGCCAGCAGCTTAGCGTTTGGCGGGGCCAACGTCCTGACTTTC. The rearrangement joins TRBV7-2 to TRBJ2-6; D gene uncertain. This CDR3 has 15 residues. The germline CDR1 and CDR2 sequences are SGHTA and FQGNSA. V dropped 0 bases and J dropped 4 bases, with 7 bases sitting between them. Full variable domain (remainder filled in from reference TRBV7-2 and TRBJ2-6): GAGVSQSPSNKVTEKGKDVELRCDPISGHTALYWYRQSLGQGLEFLIYFQGNSAPDKSGLPSDRFSAERTGGSVSTLTIQRTQQEDSAVYLCASSLAFGGANVLTFGAGSRLTVL.

Notes on this clonotype: One end of the junction does not line up with germline, which may come from a read error. J is TRBJ1-6 and V is TRBV7-8; D may be TRBD1 (5 bases). Germline-derived CDR1 and CDR2 are SGHVS and FQNEAQ. CDR3 length: 15 amino acids. In DNA form, the CDR3 reads TGTGCCAGCGAGAAGGGGAGCTCCTATAATTCACCCCTCCCCTTT. The encoded protein is CASEKGSSYNSPLPF. Complete variable domain (other parts from reference TRBV7-8 and TRBJ1-6): GAGVSQSPRYKVAKRGQDVALRCDPISGHVSLFWYQQALGQGPEFLTYFQNEAQLDKSGLPSDRFFAERPEGSVSTLKIQRTQQEDSAVYLCASEKGSSYNSPLPFGNGTRLTVT.

Written as DNA, the CDR3 is TGTGCCAGCAGCTATTTAAAAGGGGGCTCTGGAAACACCATATATTTT. Amino acid sequence: CASSYLKGGSGNTIYF. The J gene is TRBJ1-3, the V gene TRBV6-6, with D perhaps matching TRBD1 (6 bases). CDR3 length: 16 residues. The ends were cut back, 6 bases at V and 0 bases at J, with 15 bases in the middle. Germline values: CDR1 MNHNY, CDR2 SVGAGI (reference sequence).

About this clonotype itself: A read error may produce the germline difference seen at one junction end. CDR3 sequence reads: CASSLKGRSPLGQETQHF. The CDR3 region has the DNA TGTGCCAGCAGCTTAAAAGGGAGAAGCCCCTTGGGGCAGGAGACCCAGCACTTC. The chain joins TRBV7-8 to TRBJ2-5, with D possibly being TRBD1 or TRBD2 (5 bases each). The CDR3 runs 18 residues. Germline V CDR1 and CDR2: SGHVS, FQNEAQ.

In its sample, this clonotype was seen many times. The chain carries TRBV7-9 and TRBJ2-3; D not certain. The CDR3 contains 14 residues. Germline CDR1 and CDR2: SEHNR and FQNEAQ (reference sequence). The ends were cut back, 7 bases at V and 2 bases at J, with 13 bases in the middle. The DNA for the CDR3 is TGTGCCAGCAACCCCCGGGCCTCCACAGATACGCAGTATTTT. Its protein product is CASNPRASTDTQYF.

In its sample, this clonotype was seen many times. This chain links TRBV10-2 with TRBJ2-1; TRBD2 agrees at 10 bases. Per the germline V gene, CDR1 is WSHSY and CDR2 is SAAADI. The junction had 15 bases not matched to a gene; V was cut back by 3 bases and J by 4 bases. The CDR3 is 19 amino acids. CDR3 in amino acids: CASSERASGRSLVYNEQFF. In DNA form, the CDR3 reads TGCGCCAGCAGTGAAAGGGCTAGCGGGAGATCCCTAGTATACAATGAGCAGTTCTTC.

This clonotype was seen repeatedly, ten times or more. For the CDR3, the DNA is TGTGCCAGCAGCTCGACTAGCGGGAACAACGAGCAGTACTTC. Protein product: CASSSTSGNNEQYF. The gene calls are TRBV7-3 and TRBJ2-7, with TRBD2 matching 11 bases. CDR1 is SGHTA, CDR2 FQGTGA, per germline. V was pared by 4 bases and J by 5 bases, with 4 bases of the junction left unmatched. The CDR3 has 14 amino acids.

A note on this clonotype: A much larger clone is a single base away; this may be a read error. The chain is built from TRBV12-3 or TRBV12-4 and TRBJ2-7, with D unclear. The CDR3 loop spans 12 amino acids. V lost 3 bases, J lost 4 bases, and 7 bases lay in between. The CDR3 DNA is TGTGCCAGCAGTTTCACTCGTTACGAGCAGTACTTC. Translated: CASSFTRYEQYF.

This clonotype was found many times. A read error may produce the germline difference seen at one junction end. The genes are TRBV7-7 and TRBJ2-1; the match to TRBD2 covers 8 bases. The CDR3 is 16 amino acids. Germline CDR1 SSHAT, CDR2 FNYEAQ (reference sequence). Here the CDR3 reads CASSLRSGATYNEQFF. CDR3 DNA sequence: TGTGCTAGCAGCTTACGTAGCGGGGCGACCTACAATGAGCAGTTCTTC.

This clonotype was recorded many times. The chain combines TRBV5-1 with TRBJ2-3; a possible D gene is TRBD2 (5 bases). From germline, CDR1 is SGHRS and CDR2 YFSETQ. This CDR3 has 15 residues. V lost 6 bases and J lost 0, with 14 bases in between. This CDR3 is CASTSVRGSTDTQYF. The CDR3 DNA is TGCGCCAGCACTTCAGTTCGAGGGAGCACAGATACGCAGTATTTT.

Note on this clonotype: A read error may be the cause here, since a much bigger clone is one base away. V usage is TRBV7-9 and J usage is TRBJ2-7; D may be TRBD2 (5 bases). Germline CDR1 is SEHNR and CDR2 is FQNEAQ (reference sequence). The V end lost 5 bases, the J end lost 2 bases, and 19 bases lay between the germline ends. The CDR3 runs to 16 residues. CDR3 in DNA: TGTGCCAGCAGCCGATATCCAGCGGCAACAACCTACGAGCAGTACTTC. Its translation is CASSRYPAATTYEQYF.

There are many counts of this clonotype. V gene TRBV7-9 combines with J gene TRBJ2-5; no definite D call. The CDR3 contains 16 residues. Germline V gene data show CDR1 as SEHNR and CDR2 as FQNEAQ (reference sequence). Trimming cost V 5 bases and J 5 bases, with 21 bases left between them. The CDR3 spells CASSRRDRAQRETQYF. The CDR3 DNA follows: TGTGCCAGCAGCCGTAGAGACCGGGCTCAAAGGGAGACCCAGTACTTC.

A word on this clonotype: One base away lies a much larger clone, so this may be a sequencing read error. The genes are TRBV19 and TRBJ2-7; 10 bases are shared with TRBD2. The CDR3 sequence is 17 residues long. From germline, CDR1 is LNHDA and CDR2 SQIVND (reference sequence). For the CDR3, the DNA is TGTGCCAGTAGTCAGGCTAGCGGGAGTTGGTCTTCCTACGTGCAGTACTTC. Residues: CASSQASGSWSSYVQYF.

This clonotype was seen ten or more times. The chain's CDR3 is CASSRGLAGTTDTQYF. The CDR3, as DNA: TGCGCCAGCTCCCGTGGGCTAGCGGGAACCACAGATACGCAGTATTTT. J is TRBJ2-3 and V is TRBV10-2, with 9 bases matching TRBD2. V trimming: 8 bases; J trimming: 2 bases; junction bases outside the gene matches: 11. The CDR3 covers 16 residues. Germline loops: CDR1 WSHSY, CDR2 SAAADI.

This clonotype was counted a few times. The chain combines TRBV5-5 with TRBJ2-5; D tentatively reads TRBD1 or TRBD2 (6 bases each). Trimming removed 6 bases at V and 4 bases at J, with 16 bases between. The germline gives CDR1 SGHKS, CDR2 YYEKEE (reference sequence). CDR3 size: 14 residues. The CDR3 DNA reads TGTGCCAGCATTAAAGGGGGGAATGGAGAGACCCAGTACTTC. Its protein product is CASIKGGNGETQYF.

This chain uses TRBV15 with TRBJ1-6, with TRBD1 as a possible D gene (5 bases). V lost 5 bases and J 13 bases, leaving 18 bases between the germline ends. CDR3 length: 14 residues. Per germline, CDR1 LNHNV and CDR2 YYDKDF (reference sequence). CDR3 residues: CATSGSLGDFPLHF. The CDR3 bases are TGTGCCACCAGCGGTTCCTTAGGGGATTTCCCCCTCCACTTT.

This clonotype was observed at least ten times. A single base separates this from a much larger clone, so it may be a read error. The rearrangement uses TRBV5-8 and TRBJ2-7; D not resolved. Trimming stripped 1 base from V and 4 bases from J, with 12 bases between. The CDR3 runs to 14 residues. CDR1 and CDR2 (germline): SGHTS, YDEGEE. In nucleotides, the CDR3 is TGTGCCAGCAGCTTGATGGCAGCGAATTACGAGCAGTACTTC. This translates into CASSLMAANYEQYF. The variable domain in full, completed from reference TRBV5-8 and TRBJ2-7, reads EAGVTQSPTHLIKTRGQQATLRCSPISGHTSVYWYQQALGLGLQFLLWYDEGEERNRGNFPPRFSGRQFPNYSSELNVNALELEDSALYLCASSLMAANYEQYFGPGTRLTVT.

This chain connects TRBV18 to TRBJ1-6, with TRBD1 as a possible D gene (5 bases). From germline, CDR1 is KGHSH and CDR2 LQKENI. Trimming cost V 3 bases and J 9 bases, with 15 bases left between them. The CDR3 has 15 amino acids. The CDR3 is CASSPEEQDSSPLHF. The CDR3 coding sequence is TGTGCCAGCTCACCGGAAGAACAGGATAGTTCACCCCTCCACTTT.

Many counts were recorded for this clonotype. For the CDR3, the DNA is TGTGCCAGCAGTTTCGGTAGCTCTGGGGCCAACGTCCTGACTTTC. Translated: CASSFGSSGANVLTF. The V call is TRBV12-3 or TRBV12-4, the J call TRBJ2-6; D call uncertain. The CDR3 covers 15 residues. Deletions cut 3 bases from V and 0 bases from J, with 6 bases between.